This section outlines one T cell receptor beta chain sequence together with its context. These data belong to a study of blood T cell repertoires in COVID-19. Study details: The samples span acute and convalescent COVID-19 from the United States, Italy and Spain.

This table comes from immunoSEQ multiplex PCR, and its TCRdb copy is limited to in-frame clones, with some not included. Among around 180,000 clones listed, more than 85% were seen once. The sample consisted of peripheral blood. The receptor comes from a man aged 70-80 years with active or convalescent COVID-19.

For the CDR3, the DNA is TGTGCCAGCAGGGCCGGGGGCACCGGGGAGCTGTTTTTT. Protein product: CASRAGGTGELFF. The rearrangement uses TRBV9 and TRBJ2-2, with D perhaps matching TRBD2 (6 bases). Looked up from germline, CDR1 is SGDLS and CDR2 is YYNGEE. V lost 5 bases and J 4 bases, leaving 9 bases between the germline ends. The CDR3 is 13 residues long. The complete variable domain, with remaining parts taken from reference TRBV9 and TRBJ2-2, reads DSGVTQTPKHLITATGQRVTLRCSPRSGDLSVYWYQQSLDQGLQFLIQYYNGEERAKGNILERFSAQQFPDLHSELNLSSLELGDSALYFCASRAGGTGELFFGEGSRLTVL.